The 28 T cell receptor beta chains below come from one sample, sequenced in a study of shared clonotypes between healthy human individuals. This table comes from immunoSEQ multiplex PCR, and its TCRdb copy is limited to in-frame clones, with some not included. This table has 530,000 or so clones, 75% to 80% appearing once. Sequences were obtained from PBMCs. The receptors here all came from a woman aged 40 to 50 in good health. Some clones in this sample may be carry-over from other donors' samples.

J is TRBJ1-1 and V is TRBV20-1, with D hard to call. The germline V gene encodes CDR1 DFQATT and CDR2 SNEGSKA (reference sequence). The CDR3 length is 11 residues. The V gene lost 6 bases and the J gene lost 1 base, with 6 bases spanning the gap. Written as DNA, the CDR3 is TGCAGTGCCAAGGGGAACACTGAAGCTTTCTTT. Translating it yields CSAKGNTEAFF.

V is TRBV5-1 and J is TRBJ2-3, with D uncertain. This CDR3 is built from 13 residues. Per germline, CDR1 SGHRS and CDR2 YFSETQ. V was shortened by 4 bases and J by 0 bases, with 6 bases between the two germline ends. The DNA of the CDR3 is TGCGCCAGCAGCCGAGAGAGCACAGATACGCAGTATTTT. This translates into CASSRESTDTQYF.

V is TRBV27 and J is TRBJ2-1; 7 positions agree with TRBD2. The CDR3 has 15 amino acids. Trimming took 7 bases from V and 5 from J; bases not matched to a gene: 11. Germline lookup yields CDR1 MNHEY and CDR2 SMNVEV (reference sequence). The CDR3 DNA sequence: TGTGCCAGCACCCCCGGGACTACACTCCACAATGAGCAGTTCTTC. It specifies CASTPGTTLHNEQFF.

The CDR3 sequence: CATSRDGRAGEAFF. The CDR3 region has the DNA TGTGCCACCAGCAGAGACGGGCGGGCAGGGGAAGCTTTCTTT. The rearrangement uses TRBV15 and TRBJ1-1; D possibly corresponds to TRBD1 (5 bases). In germline, CDR1 is LNHNV, CDR2 YYDKDF (reference sequence). V was pared by 0 bases and J by 8 bases, with 13 bases between. CDR3 length equals 14 residues.

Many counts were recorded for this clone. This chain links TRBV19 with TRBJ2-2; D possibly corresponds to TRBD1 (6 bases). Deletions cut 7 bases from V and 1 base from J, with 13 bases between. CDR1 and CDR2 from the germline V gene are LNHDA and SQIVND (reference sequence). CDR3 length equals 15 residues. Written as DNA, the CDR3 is TGTGCCAGTACCGTCTCACAGGGGAACACCGGGGAGCTGTTTTTT. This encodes CASTVSQGNTGELFF.

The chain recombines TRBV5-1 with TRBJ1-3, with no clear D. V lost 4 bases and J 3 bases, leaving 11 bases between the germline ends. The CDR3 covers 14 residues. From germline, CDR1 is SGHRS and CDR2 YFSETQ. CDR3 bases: TGCGCCAGCAGCATTGCGACCGGTGGAAACACCATATATTTT. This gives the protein CASSIATGGNTIYF.

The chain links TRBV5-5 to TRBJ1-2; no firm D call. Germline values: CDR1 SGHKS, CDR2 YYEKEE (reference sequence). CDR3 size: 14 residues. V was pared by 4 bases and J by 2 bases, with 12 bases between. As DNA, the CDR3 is TGTGCCAGCAGCCTAGAGTGGGCCAACTATGGCTACACCTTC. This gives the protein CASSLEWANYGYTF. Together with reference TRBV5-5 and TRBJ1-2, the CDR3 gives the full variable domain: DAGVTQSPTHLIKTRGQQVTLRCSPISGHKSVSWYQQVLGQGPQFIFQYYEKEERGRGNFPDRFSARQFPNYSSELNVNALLLGDSALYLCASSLEWANYGYTFGSGTRLTVV.

The CDR3 DNA reads as TGTGCCAGCAGCTTACAGACTAGCGGGAGTCACAATGAGCAGTTCTTC. Amino acid sequence: CASSLQTSGSHNEQFF. This chain connects TRBV7-2 to TRBJ2-1, with 12 positions matching TRBD2. Per the germline V gene, CDR1 is SGHTA and CDR2 is FQGNSA. The CDR3 is 16 residues long. Trimming cost V 2 bases and J 5 bases; bases outside gene matches: 4.

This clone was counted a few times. CDR3 protein: CSVGLAGGKPAGELFF. In DNA form, the CDR3 reads TGCAGCGTCGGTCTAGCGGGAGGAAAGCCCGCCGGGGAGCTGTTTTTT. The rearrangement joins TRBV29-1 to TRBJ2-2; 11 nucleotides align to TRBD2. This CDR3 is built from 16 residues. Looked up from germline, CDR1 is SQVTM and CDR2 is ANQGSEA. J was trimmed by 6 bases and V by 6 bases; bases with no gene match: 12.

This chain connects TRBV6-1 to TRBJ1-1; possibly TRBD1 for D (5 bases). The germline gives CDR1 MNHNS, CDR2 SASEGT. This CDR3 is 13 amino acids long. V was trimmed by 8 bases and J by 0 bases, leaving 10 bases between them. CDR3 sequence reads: CASYQGMNTEAFF. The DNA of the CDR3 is TGTGCCAGCTATCAGGGTATGAACACTGAAGCTTTCTTT.

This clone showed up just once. CDR3 in amino acids: CASSVADRAANYGYTF. As DNA, the CDR3 is TGTGCCAGCAGCGTAGCTGACAGGGCGGCTAACTATGGCTACACCTTC. This rearrangement joins TRBV9 to TRBJ1-2; 7 bases map to TRBD1. Unmatched junction bases numbered 5, after V lost 0 bases and J lost 0 bases. CDR1 SGDLS and CDR2 YYNGEE come from the germline V gene. The CDR3 spans 16 residues.

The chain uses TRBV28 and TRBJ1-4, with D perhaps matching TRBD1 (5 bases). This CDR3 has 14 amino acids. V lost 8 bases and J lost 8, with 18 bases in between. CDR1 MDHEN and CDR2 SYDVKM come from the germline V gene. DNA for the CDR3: TGTGCCAGCTCTAGCCCCGGGAGGGACGAAAAACTGTTTTTT. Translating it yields CASSSPGRDEKLFF.

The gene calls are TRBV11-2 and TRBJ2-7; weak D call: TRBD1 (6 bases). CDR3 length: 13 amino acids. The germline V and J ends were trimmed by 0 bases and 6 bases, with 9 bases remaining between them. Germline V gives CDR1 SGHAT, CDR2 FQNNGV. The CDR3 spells CASSLELGGEQYF. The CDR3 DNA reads TGTGCCAGCAGCTTAGAGTTAGGGGGCGAGCAGTACTTC.

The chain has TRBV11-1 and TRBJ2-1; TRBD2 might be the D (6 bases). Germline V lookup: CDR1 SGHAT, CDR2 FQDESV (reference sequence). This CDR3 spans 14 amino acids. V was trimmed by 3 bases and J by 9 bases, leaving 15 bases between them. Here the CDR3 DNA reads TGTGCCAGCAGCTTTGCTAGCGCCTTAAGTGAGCAGTTCTTC. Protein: CASSFASALSEQFF. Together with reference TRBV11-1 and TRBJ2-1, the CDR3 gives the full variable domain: EAEVAQSPRYKITEKSQAVAFWCDPISGHATLYWYRQILGQGPELLVQFQDESVVDDSQLPKDRFSAERLKGVDSTLKIQPAELGDSAMYLCASSFASALSEQFFGPGTRLTVL.

Here the CDR3 DNA reads TGTGCCAGCAGCGCCGGGGACAGGGATACCGGGGAGCTGTTTTTT. This encodes CASSAGDRDTGELFF. The chain links TRBV7-8 to TRBJ2-2; 9 nucleotides align to TRBD1. Trimming took 5 bases from V and 5 from J; bases not matched to a gene: 6. Germline CDR1 and CDR2: SGHVS and FQNEAQ. This CDR3 contains 15 residues.

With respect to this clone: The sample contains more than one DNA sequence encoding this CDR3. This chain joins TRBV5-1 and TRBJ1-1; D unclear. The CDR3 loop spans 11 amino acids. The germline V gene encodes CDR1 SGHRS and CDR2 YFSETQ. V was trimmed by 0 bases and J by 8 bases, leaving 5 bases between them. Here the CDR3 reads CASSLGREAFF. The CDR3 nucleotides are TGCGCCAGCAGCTTGGGTAGGGAAGCTTTCTTT.

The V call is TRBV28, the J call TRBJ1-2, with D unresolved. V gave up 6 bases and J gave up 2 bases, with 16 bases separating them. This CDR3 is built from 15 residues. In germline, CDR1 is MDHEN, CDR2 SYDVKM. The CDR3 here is CASSASLGINYGYTF. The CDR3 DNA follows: TGTGCCAGCAGCGCGTCATTGGGAATCAACTATGGCTACACCTTC.

The DNA for the CDR3 is TGCGCCAGCATCCCAGACGGTTTCAACACTGAAGCTTTCTTT. Residues: CASIPDGFNTEAFF. The V gene is TRBV5-1, the J gene TRBJ1-1; D gene uncertain. Trimming removed 6 bases from V and 2 bases from J, with 14 bases in between. The CDR3 has 14 residues. Germline CDR1 SGHRS, CDR2 YFSETQ.

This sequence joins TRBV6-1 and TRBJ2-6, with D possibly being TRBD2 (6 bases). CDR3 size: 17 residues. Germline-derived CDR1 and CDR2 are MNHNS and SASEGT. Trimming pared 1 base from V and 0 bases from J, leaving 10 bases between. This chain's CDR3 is CASSEDGRISGANVLTF. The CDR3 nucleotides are TGTGCCAGCAGTGAAGATGGGAGGATCTCTGGGGCCAACGTCCTGACTTTC.

The CDR3 sequence is CASKVYNEQFF. The CDR3 nucleotides read TGTGCCAGCAAAGTATACAATGAGCAGTTCTTC. This rearrangement joins TRBV2 to TRBJ2-1; D not certain. Trimming took 7 bases from V and 4 from J, leaving 5 bases between them. CDR3 length: 11 residues. Germline CDR1 is SNHLY and CDR2 is FYNNEI.

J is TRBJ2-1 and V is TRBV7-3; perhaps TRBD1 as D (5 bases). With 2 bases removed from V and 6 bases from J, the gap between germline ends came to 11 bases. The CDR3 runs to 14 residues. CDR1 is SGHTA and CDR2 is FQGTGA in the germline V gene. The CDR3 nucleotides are TGTGCCAGCAGCTTAGGTTTTCAGGGCAATGAGCAGTTCTTC. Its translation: CASSLGFQGNEQFF.

The CDR3 region is CATSRDRQVGQPQHF. The CDR3, as DNA: TGTGCCACCAGCAGAGATCGACAGGTCGGACAGCCCCAGCATTTT. This sequence joins TRBV15 and TRBJ1-5; maybe TRBD1 (6 bases). V gave up 0 bases and J gave up 7 bases, with 13 bases separating them. CDR3 length: 15 amino acids. Germline lookup yields CDR1 LNHNV and CDR2 YYDKDF (reference sequence).

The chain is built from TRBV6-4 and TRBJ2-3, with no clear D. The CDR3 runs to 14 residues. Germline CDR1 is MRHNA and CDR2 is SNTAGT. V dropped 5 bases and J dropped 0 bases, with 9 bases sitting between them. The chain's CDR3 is CASSRTFSTDTQYF. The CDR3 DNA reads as TGTGCCAGCAGTCGAACGTTTAGCACAGATACGCAGTATTTT.

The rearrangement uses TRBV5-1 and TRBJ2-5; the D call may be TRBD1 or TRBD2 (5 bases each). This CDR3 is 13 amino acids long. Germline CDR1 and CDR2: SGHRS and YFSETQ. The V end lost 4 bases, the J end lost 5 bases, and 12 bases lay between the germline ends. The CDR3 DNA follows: TGCGCCAGCAGCATGGGACGTCGGGAGACCCAGTACTTC. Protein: CASSMGRRETQYF. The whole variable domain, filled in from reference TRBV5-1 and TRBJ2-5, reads KAGVTQTPRYLIKTRGQQVTLSCSPISGHRSVSWYQQTPGQGLQFLFEYFSETQRNKGNFPGRFSGRQFSNSRSEMNVSTLELGDSALYLCASSMGRRETQYFGPGTRLLVL.

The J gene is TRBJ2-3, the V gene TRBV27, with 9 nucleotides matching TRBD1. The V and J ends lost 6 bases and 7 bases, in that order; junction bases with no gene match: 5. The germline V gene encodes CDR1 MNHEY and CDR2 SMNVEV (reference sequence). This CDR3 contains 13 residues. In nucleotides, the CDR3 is TGTGCCAGCAGCTCTGACAGGGGGAATACGCAGTATTTT. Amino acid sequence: CASSSDRGNTQYF.

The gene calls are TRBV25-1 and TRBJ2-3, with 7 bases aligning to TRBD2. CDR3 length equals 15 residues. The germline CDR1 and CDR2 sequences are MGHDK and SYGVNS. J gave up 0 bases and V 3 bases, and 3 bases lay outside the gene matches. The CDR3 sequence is CASSEGGGSTDTQYF. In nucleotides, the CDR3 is TGTGCCAGCAGTGAGGGGGGGGGAAGCACAGATACGCAGTATTTT.

The CDR3 loop reads CAWSVVGQQTSPLHF. The DNA for the CDR3 is TGTGCCTGGAGTGTAGTTGGACAACAGACTTCACCCCTCCACTTT. The chain carries TRBV30 and TRBJ1-6, with D perhaps matching TRBD1 (5 bases). The germline CDR1 and CDR2 sequences are GTSNPN and SVGIG (reference sequence). This CDR3 spans 15 amino acids. The V gene lost 0 bases and the J gene lost 9 bases, with 15 bases spanning the gap.

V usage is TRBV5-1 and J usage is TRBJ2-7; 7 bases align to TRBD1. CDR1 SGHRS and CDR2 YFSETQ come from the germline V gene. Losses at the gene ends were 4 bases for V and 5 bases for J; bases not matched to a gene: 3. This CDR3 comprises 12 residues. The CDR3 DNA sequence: TGCGCCAGCAGCGTGACAGGGAACGAGCAGTACTTC. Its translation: CASSVTGNEQYF.